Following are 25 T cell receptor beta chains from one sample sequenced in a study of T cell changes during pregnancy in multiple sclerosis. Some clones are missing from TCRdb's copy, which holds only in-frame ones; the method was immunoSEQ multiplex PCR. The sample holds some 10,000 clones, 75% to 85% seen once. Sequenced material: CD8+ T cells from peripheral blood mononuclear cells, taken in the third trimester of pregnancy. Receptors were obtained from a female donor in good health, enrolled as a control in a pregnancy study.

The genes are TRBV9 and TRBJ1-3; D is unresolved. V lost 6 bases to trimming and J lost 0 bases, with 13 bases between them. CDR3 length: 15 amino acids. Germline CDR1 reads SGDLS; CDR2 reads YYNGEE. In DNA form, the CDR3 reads TGTGCCAGCACCCCGGGGAACCCCTCTGGAAACACCATATATTTT. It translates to CASTPGNPSGNTIYF.

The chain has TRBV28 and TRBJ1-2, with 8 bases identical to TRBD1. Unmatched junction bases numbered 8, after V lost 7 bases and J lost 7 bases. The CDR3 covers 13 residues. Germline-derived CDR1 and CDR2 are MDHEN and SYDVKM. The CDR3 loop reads CASNPDRVGGYTF. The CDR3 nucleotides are TGTGCCAGCAACCCGGACAGGGTCGGTGGCTACACCTTC.

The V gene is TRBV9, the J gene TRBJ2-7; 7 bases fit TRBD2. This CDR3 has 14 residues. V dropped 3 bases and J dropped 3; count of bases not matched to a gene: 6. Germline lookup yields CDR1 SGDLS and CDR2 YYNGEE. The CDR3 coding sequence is TGTGCCAGCAGCGCGGGACTAACCAACTACGAGCAGTACTTC. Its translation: CASSAGLTNYEQYF.

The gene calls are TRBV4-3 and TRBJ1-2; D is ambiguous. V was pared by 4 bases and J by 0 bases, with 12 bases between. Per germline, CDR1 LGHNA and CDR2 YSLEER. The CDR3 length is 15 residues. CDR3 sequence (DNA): TGCGCCAGCAGCCCGACTGCGAGAGCTAACTATGGCTACACCTTC. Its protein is CASSPTARANYGYTF.

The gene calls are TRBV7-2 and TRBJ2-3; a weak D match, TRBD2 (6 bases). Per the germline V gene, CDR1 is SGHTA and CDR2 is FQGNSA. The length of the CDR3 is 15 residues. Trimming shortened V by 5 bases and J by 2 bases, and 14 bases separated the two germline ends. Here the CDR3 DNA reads TGTGCCAGCAGCGCCCAGCGGGCCGACACAGATACGCAGTATTTT. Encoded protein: CASSAQRADTDTQYF.

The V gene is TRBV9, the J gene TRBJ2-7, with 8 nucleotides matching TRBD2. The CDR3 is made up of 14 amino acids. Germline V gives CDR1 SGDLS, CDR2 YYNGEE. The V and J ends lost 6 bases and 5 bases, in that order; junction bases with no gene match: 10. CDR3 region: CASTTGGTGNEQYF. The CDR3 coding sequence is TGTGCCAGCACCACGGGAGGGACGGGGAACGAGCAGTACTTC. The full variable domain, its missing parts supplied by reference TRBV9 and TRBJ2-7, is DSGVTQTPKHLITATGQRVTLRCSPRSGDLSVYWYQQSLDQGLQFLIQYYNGEERAKGNILERFSAQQFPDLHSELNLSSLELGDSALYFCASTTGGTGNEQYFGPGTRLTVT.

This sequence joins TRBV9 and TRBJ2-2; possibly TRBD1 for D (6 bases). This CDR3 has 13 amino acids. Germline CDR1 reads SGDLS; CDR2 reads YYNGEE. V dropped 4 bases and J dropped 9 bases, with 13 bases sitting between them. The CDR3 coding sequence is TGTGCCAGCAGCCCCCAGACAGGACGGGAGCTGTTTTTT. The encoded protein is CASSPQTGRELFF.

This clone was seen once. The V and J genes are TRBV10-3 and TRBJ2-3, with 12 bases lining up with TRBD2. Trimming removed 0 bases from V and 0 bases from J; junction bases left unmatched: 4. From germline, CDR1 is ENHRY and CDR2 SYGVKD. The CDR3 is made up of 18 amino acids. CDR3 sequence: CAISESGGTSGSTDTQYF. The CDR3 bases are TGTGCCATCAGTGAGTCGGGGGGGACTAGCGGGAGCACAGATACGCAGTATTTT.

CDR3 sequence: CASSGRGVREGSDEQFF. CDR3 sequence (DNA): TGTGCCAGCAGCGGCAGGGGGGTGCGGGAGGGCAGCGATGAGCAGTTCTTC. The chain joins TRBV9 to TRBJ2-1; TRBD2 matches at 9 bases. The CDR3 length is 17 residues. Looked up from germline, CDR1 is SGDLS and CDR2 is YYNGEE. With 3 bases clipped from V and 8 bases from J, the junction kept 15 bases outside the gene matches. Based on the CDR3 plus reference TRBV9 and TRBJ2-1, the full variable domain is DSGVTQTPKHLITATGQRVTLRCSPRSGDLSVYWYQQSLDQGLQFLIQYYNGEERAKGNILERFSAQQFPDLHSELNLSSLELGDSALYFCASSGRGVREGSDEQFFGPGTRLTVL.

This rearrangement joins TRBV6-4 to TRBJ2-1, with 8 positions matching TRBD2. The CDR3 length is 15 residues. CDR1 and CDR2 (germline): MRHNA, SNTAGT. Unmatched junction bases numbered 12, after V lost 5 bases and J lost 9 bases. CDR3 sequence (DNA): TGTGCCAGCAGTCAAGATGGCGGGGGGACGGGTGAGCAGTTCTTC. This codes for CASSQDGGGTGEQFF.

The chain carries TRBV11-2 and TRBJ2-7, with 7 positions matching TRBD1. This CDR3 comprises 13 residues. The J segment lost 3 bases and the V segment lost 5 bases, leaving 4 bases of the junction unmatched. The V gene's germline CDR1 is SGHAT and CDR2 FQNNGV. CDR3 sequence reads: CASSLGTDYEQYF. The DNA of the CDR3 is TGTGCCAGCAGCCTCGGGACAGACTACGAGCAGTACTTC.

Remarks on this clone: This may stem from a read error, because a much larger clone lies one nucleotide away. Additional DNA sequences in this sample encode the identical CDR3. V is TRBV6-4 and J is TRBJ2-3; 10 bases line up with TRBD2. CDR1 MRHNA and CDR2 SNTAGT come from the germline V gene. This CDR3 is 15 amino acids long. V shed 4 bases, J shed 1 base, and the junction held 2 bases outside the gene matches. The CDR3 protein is CASSGTSGGTDTQYF. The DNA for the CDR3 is TGTGCCAGCAGTGGGACTAGCGGAGGCACAGATACGCAGTATTTT.

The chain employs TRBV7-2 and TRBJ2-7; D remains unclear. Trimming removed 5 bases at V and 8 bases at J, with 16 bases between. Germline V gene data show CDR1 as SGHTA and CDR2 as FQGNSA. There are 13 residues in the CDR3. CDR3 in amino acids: CASSPSAVSKQYF. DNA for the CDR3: TGTGCCAGCAGCCCATCCGCGGTCAGCAAGCAGTACTTC.

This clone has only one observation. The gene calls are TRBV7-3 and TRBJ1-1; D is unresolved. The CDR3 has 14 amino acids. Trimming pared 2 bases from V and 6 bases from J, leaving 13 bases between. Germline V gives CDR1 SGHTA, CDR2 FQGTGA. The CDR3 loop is CASSLLGQGSEAFF. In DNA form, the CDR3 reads TGTGCCAGCAGCTTATTGGGCCAAGGCTCTGAAGCTTTCTTT.

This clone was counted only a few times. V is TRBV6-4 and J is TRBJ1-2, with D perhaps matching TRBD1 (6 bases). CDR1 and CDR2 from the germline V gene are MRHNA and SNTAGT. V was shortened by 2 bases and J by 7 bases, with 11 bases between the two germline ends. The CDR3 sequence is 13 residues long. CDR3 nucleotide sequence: TGTGCCAGCAGTGACCACGAGGACAGTGGCTACACCTTC. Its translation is CASSDHEDSGYTF.

The DNA of the CDR3 is TGTGCCAGCAGCCAAGAGAGACAGAGCTCCTACGAGCAGTACTTC. The encoded protein is CASSQERQSSYEQYF. The chain employs TRBV4-2 and TRBJ2-7, with D maybe TRBD1 (5 bases). V shed 0 bases and J shed 0 bases, with 9 bases lying between them. Germline CDR1 is LGHNA and CDR2 is YNFKEQ. CDR3 length: 15 amino acids.

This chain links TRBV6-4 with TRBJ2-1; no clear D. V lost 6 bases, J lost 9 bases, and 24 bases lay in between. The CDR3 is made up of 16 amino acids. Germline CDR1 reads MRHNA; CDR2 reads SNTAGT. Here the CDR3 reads CASSTRVSEISGEQFF. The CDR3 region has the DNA TGTGCCAGCAGCACTCGAGTCAGCGAAATCTCGGGTGAGCAGTTCTTC.

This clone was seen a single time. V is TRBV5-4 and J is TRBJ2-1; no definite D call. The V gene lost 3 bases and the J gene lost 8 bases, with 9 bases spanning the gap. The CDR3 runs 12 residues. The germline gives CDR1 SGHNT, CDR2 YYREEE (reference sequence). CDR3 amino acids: CASSSRGYEQFF. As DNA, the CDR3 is TGTGCCAGCAGCTCTAGAGGCTATGAGCAGTTCTTC.

This CDR3 reads CASSLRPRGLRHQPQHF. The CDR3, as DNA: TGCGCCAGCAGCTTGAGACCGCGGGGACTCCGGCACCAGCCCCAGCATTTT. This chain links TRBV5-1 with TRBJ1-5; a possible D gene is TRBD1 (5 bases). The germline CDR1 and CDR2 sequences are SGHRS and YFSETQ. The CDR3 length is 17 residues. V was cut by 1 base and J by 7 bases, with 21 bases left in between. Complete variable domain (other parts from reference TRBV5-1 and TRBJ1-5): KAGVTQTPRYLIKTRGQQVTLSCSPISGHRSVSWYQQTPGQGLQFLFEYFSETQRNKGNFPGRFSGRQFSNSRSEMNVSTLELGDSALYLCASSLRPRGLRHQPQHFGDGTRLSIL.

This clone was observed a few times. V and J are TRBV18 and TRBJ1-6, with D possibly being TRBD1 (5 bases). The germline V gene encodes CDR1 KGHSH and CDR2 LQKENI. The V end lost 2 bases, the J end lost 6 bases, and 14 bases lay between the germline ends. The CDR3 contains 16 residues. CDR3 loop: CASSPVGGDSNSPLHF. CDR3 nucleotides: TGTGCCAGCTCACCAGTGGGAGGGGACTCTAATTCACCCCTCCACTTT.

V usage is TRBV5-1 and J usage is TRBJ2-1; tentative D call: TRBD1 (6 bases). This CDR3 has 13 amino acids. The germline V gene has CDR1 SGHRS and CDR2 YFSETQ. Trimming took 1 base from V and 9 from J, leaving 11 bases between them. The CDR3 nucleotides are TGCGCCAGCAGCTTGACAGGGACGCGTGAGCAGTTCTTC. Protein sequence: CASSLTGTREQFF.

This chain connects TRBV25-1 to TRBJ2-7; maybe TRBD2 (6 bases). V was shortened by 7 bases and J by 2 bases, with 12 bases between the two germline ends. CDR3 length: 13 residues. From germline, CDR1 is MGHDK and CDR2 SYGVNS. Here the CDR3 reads CASTRGEAYEQYF. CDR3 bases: TGTGCCAGCACCCGAGGGGAGGCCTACGAGCAGTACTTC.

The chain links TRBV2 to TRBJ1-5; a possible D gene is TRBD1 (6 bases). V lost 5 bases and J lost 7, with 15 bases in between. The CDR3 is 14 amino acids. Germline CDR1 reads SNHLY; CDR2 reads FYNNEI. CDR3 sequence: CASSSNRAQQPQHF. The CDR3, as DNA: TGTGCCAGCAGTTCTAACAGGGCGCAGCAGCCCCAGCATTTT.

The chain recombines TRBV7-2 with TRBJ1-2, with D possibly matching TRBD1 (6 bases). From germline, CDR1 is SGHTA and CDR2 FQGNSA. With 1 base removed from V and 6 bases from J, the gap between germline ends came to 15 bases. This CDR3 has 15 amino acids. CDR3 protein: CASSLESGQTNGYTF. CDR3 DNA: TGTGCCAGCAGCTTAGAATCTGGACAGACTAATGGCTACACCTTC.

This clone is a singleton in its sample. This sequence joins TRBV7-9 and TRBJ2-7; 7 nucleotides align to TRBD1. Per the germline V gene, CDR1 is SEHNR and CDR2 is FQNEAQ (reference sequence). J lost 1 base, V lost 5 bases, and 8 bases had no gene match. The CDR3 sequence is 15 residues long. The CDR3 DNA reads TGTGCCAGCAGCACCGACAGGGAAGGGTCCTACGAGCAGTACTTC. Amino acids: CASSTDREGSYEQYF.